Shown below are 5 T cell receptor beta chains from a single sample sequenced in a study of tumor and adjacent non-tumor tissue in lung cancer. Three rounds of nested PCR, following a modified ARM-PCR protocol, produced the TCRbeta library. TCRdb itself ran the multiplex PCR reads through MiXCR, one entry per CDR3 protein. This sample has over 80,000 distinct CDR3 sequences, with 80% found just once. No cell sorting was done before RNA was extracted from the tissue. The normal lung tissue was taken more than 3 cm from the tumor edge. Sequenced: distant non-tumor lung tissue. The source of these receptors is a man aged 60-69 years with small cell lung cancer.

In regard to this clonotype: This may stem from a read error, because a much larger clone lies one nucleotide away. The chain is built from TRBV24-1 and TRBJ2-3; perhaps TRBD2 as D (6 bases). The length of the CDR3 is 14 residues. Germline V lookup: CDR1 KGHDR, CDR2 SFDVKD. CDR3 DNA: TGTGCCACCAGTGATTTTTGGGGAGGAGATACGCGGTATTTT. This encodes CATSDFWGGDTRYF.

This chain joins TRBV19 and TRBJ2-1; D unclear. The CDR3 length is 13 residues. Germline-derived CDR1 and CDR2 are LNHDA and SQIVND (reference sequence). The ends were cut back, 4 bases at V and 8 bases at J, with 12 bases in the middle. Here the CDR3 reads CASSSNLSDEQFF. In DNA form, the CDR3 reads TGTGCCAGTAGTAGTAACTTATCCGATGAGCAGTTCTTC.

Only a few counts were recorded for this clonotype. V is TRBV7-3 and J is TRBJ2-1, with 8 bases that match TRBD1. The CDR3 has 17 amino acids. Germline V gene data show CDR1 as SGHTA and CDR2 as FQGTGA. Unmatched junction bases numbered 9, after V lost 0 bases and J lost 5 bases. The CDR3, as DNA: TGTGCCAGCAGCTTAACGGGGGTGGGCAGGGGGCACAATGAGCAGTTCTTC. The encoded protein is CASSLTGVGRGHNEQFF.

In regard to this clonotype: The junction and the germline gene differ at one end; a read error may be behind it. V usage is TRBV29-1 and J usage is TRBJ2-7, with 8 bases lining up with TRBD2. Germline CDR1 is SQVTM and CDR2 is ANQGSEA. The CDR3 totals 16 residues. The CDR3, as DNA: TGCAGCGTTGACCAAGGGACTAGTGTGAGGGCAAAGAAGCACTACTTC. This gives the protein CSVDQGTSVRAKKHYF.

In regard to this clonotype: The germline gene is not matched at one end of the junction; a read error may be the cause. The chain carries TRBV20-1 and TRBJ2-3; no firm D call. Germline CDR1 reads DFQATT; CDR2 reads SNEGSKA (reference sequence). This CDR3 comprises 14 residues. The CDR3 reads CSARTIKGTDTQFF. The DNA of the CDR3 is TGCAGTGCTAGAACCATTAAGGGCACAGATACGCAGTTTTTT.